This TCR beta chain was retrieved from a study of glioma-infiltrating T cells after dendritic cell vaccination. About the research overall: Dendritic cell vaccination trial patients had either newly diagnosed or recurrent glioblastoma. Treatment, given 2003 to 2012, was autologous tumor lysate-pulsed dendritic cell vaccination. Broader study findings: Survival was not directly related to TCR clonality in these patients.

Remarks on this clone: What it binds is not known.

Amplification used 60 V beta primers and 13 J beta primers. TCRdb's copy holds only in-frame clones and misses some; the assay was immunoSEQ multiplex PCR. The repertoire holds around 73,000 clones, with about four fifths as singletons. The sequence was obtained from a human donor with glioblastoma. Sequenced here: blood, sampled before dendritic cell vaccination.

The DNA of the CDR3 is TGTGCCAGCACACAGGGCGAAGTCTCTGGAAACACCATATATTTT. It translates to CASTQGEVSGNTIYF. The rearrangement joins TRBV6-1 to TRBJ1-3, with D maybe TRBD1 (6 bases). This CDR3 comprises 15 residues. The germline CDR1 and CDR2 sequences are MNHNS and SASEGT. Between the trimmed V and J ends, which lost 7 bases and 0 bases, there was a span of 13 bases.